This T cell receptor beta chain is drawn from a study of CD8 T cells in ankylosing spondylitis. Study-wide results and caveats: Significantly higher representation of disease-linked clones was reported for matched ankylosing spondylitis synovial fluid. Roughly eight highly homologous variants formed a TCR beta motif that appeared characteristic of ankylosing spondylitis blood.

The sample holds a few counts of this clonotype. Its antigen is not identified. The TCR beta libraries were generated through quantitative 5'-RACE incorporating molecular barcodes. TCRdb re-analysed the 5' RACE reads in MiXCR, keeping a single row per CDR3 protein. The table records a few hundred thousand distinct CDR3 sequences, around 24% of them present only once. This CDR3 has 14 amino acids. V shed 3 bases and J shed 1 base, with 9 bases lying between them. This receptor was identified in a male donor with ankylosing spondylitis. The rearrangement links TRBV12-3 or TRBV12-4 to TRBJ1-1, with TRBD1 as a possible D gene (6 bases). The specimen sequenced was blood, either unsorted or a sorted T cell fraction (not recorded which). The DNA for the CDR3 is TGTGCCAGCAGTTTTGACAGGACGAACACTGAAGCTTTCTTT. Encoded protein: CASSFDRTNTEAFF.